These 29 T cell receptor beta chains were all obtained from the same sample, sequenced in a study of shared clonotypes between healthy human individuals. Assay: immunoSEQ multiplex PCR; the TCRdb copy retains only in-frame clones and omits some. This table has about 2.2 million clones, around 93% appearing once. The naive CD8 subset, CD45RO-negative cells positively selected for CCR7, excluded terminally differentiated effector memory CD45RA+ cells. Input material: naive CD8+ T cells from PBMCs. Every receptor here comes from a man between 18 and 29 years old in good health. Some clones in this sample may be carry-over from other donors' samples.

V usage is TRBV6-5 and J usage is TRBJ2-3; D call uncertain. V was shortened by 0 bases and J by 4 bases, with 11 bases between the two germline ends. The CDR3 loop spans 15 amino acids. Per the germline V gene, CDR1 is MNHEY and CDR2 is SVGAGI. The CDR3, as DNA: TGTGCCAGCAGTTACTCGATCTCGTCGGCAGATACGCAGTATTTT. Translation gives CASSYSISSADTQYF.

This clone was recorded once. The V and J genes are TRBV9 and TRBJ2-2; no clear D. The CDR3 contains 14 residues. V lost 1 base, J lost 0 bases, and 4 bases lay in between. Germline CDR1 reads SGDLS; CDR2 reads YYNGEE. CDR3 coding DNA: TGTGCCAGCAGCGTAAGCCCGAACACCGGGGAGCTGTTTTTT. Protein sequence: CASSVSPNTGELFF.

The chain couples TRBV7-2 to TRBJ2-5, with 8 bases matching TRBD2. This CDR3 is built from 17 residues. V shed 5 bases and J 4 bases; nucleotides not matched to a gene: 15. Germline V lookup: CDR1 SGHTA, CDR2 FQGNSA. The CDR3 here is CASSIRPGLGGGETQYF. The CDR3 DNA sequence: TGTGCCAGCAGCATCAGACCGGGACTAGGTGGCGGAGAGACCCAGTACTTC.

This chain joins TRBV5-6 and TRBJ2-7, with TRBD2 identical over 12 bases. Germline values: CDR1 SGHDT, CDR2 YYEEEE. The CDR3 covers 15 residues. Trimming cost V 4 bases and J 4 bases; bases outside gene matches: 6. CDR3 in amino acids: CASSPGTSGLYEQYF. The CDR3 nucleotides read TGTGCCAGCAGCCCCGGGACTAGCGGGCTTTACGAGCAGTACTTC.

This chain connects TRBV28 to TRBJ2-7; 9 bases match TRBD2. Germline V lookup: CDR1 MDHEN, CDR2 SYDVKM. V lost 7 bases, J lost 5 bases, and 9 bases stayed unmatched. The CDR3 spans 14 residues. CDR3 coding DNA: TGTGCCAGCACTCCCCTGCGGGAGGGAGACGAGCAGTACTTC. Protein product: CASTPLREGDEQYF.

The V gene is TRBV6-5, the J gene TRBJ2-1, with D possibly being TRBD1 (6 bases). Per germline, CDR1 MNHEY and CDR2 SVGAGI. V was shortened by 10 bases and J by 5 bases, with 15 bases between the two germline ends. The CDR3 runs to 13 residues. CDR3 DNA sequence: TGTGCCACCCTGGGACAACCTGACAATGAGCAGTTCTTC. Protein product: CATLGQPDNEQFF.

The chain couples TRBV27 to TRBJ1-2; TRBD1 matches 7 bases. CDR3 length: 15 residues. Germline assignment: CDR1 MNHEY and CDR2 SMNVEV (reference sequence). Unmatched junction bases numbered 9, after V lost 6 bases and J lost 2 bases. CDR3 sequence: CASRHGQEHNYGYTF. CDR3 in DNA: TGTGCCAGCAGACATGGACAGGAGCACAACTATGGCTACACCTTC.

This chain links TRBV27 with TRBJ2-3; 7 bases map to TRBD2. CDR3 size: 17 residues. Losses at the gene ends were 6 bases for V and 2 bases for J; bases not matched to a gene: 14. Germline loops: CDR1 MNHEY, CDR2 SMNVEV (reference sequence). CDR3 in amino acids: CASRSRGLAVSTDTQYF. Written as DNA, the CDR3 is TGTGCCAGCAGATCGAGGGGCCTAGCGGTCTCCACAGATACGCAGTATTTT.

Worth noting for this clone: Other DNA sequences of this sample code for an identical CDR3. The chain couples TRBV28 to TRBJ2-2; 11 bases match TRBD2. Germline values: CDR1 MDHEN, CDR2 SYDVKM. Trimming removed 6 bases from V and 4 bases from J; junction bases left unmatched: 1. The length of the CDR3 is 14 residues. CDR3: CASSLAGGTGELFF. CDR3 nucleotide sequence: TGTGCCAGCAGCCTAGCGGGAGGCACCGGGGAGCTGTTTTTT.

The chain joins TRBV4-3 to TRBJ2-3, with 7 bases fitting TRBD2. The J segment lost 2 bases and the V segment lost 0 bases, leaving 11 bases of the junction unmatched. Looked up from germline, CDR1 is LGHNA and CDR2 is YSLEER. The CDR3 sequence is 18 residues long. CDR3 in amino acids: CASSQDDLAEADTDTQYF. The CDR3 DNA reads as TGCGCCAGCAGCCAAGACGACCTAGCGGAAGCGGACACAGATACGCAGTATTTT.

The chain joins TRBV7-3 to TRBJ2-7; TRBD1 matches 7 bases. The germline V gene encodes CDR1 SGHTA and CDR2 FQGTGA. The junction had 15 bases not matched to a gene; V was cut back by 4 bases and J by 12 bases. The CDR3 covers 14 residues. The CDR3 DNA reads as TGTGCCAGCAGCTCACAGGGGAATCCCTCCGATCCGTACTTC. Amino acids: CASSSQGNPSDPYF.

The chain couples TRBV9 to TRBJ2-1; 12 bases fit TRBD2. CDR1 and CDR2 (germline): SGDLS, YYNGEE. The CDR3 length is 17 residues. The V gene end was trimmed by 2 bases and the J gene end by 8 bases; junction bases not matched to a gene: 11. This chain's CDR3 is CASSVIGLAGPDDEQFF. The CDR3 coding sequence is TGTGCCAGCAGCGTTATAGGACTAGCGGGACCAGACGATGAGCAGTTCTTC.

The rearrangement links TRBV27 to TRBJ2-7; the match to TRBD1 covers 9 bases. This CDR3 has 15 residues. Germline lookup yields CDR1 MNHEY and CDR2 SMNVEV (reference sequence). Germline trimming cut 3 bases from V and 0 bases from J; bases unmatched to any gene: 3. The CDR3 DNA is TGTGCCAGCAGTTTCACGACAGGGGGCTCCTACGAGCAGTACTTC. Protein product: CASSFTTGGSYEQYF.

This sequence joins TRBV6-1 and TRBJ1-6, with D hard to call. The V end lost 3 bases, the J end lost 6 bases, and 24 bases lay between the germline ends. Germline V gene data show CDR1 as MNHNS and CDR2 as SASEGT. The CDR3 is 19 amino acids. The DNA of the CDR3 is TGTGCCAGCAGTGATACAATTACCCTACCGGGCACATCTAATTCACCCCTCCACTTT. The encoded protein is CASSDTITLPGTSNSPLHF.

This clone was recorded only once. The chain links TRBV4-3 to TRBJ2-2, with D perhaps being TRBD1 or TRBD2 (5 bases each). CDR1 is LGHNA, CDR2 YSLEER, per germline. The V and J ends lost 1 base and 8 bases respectively, with 8 bases between them. This CDR3 has 13 residues. The CDR3 sequence: CASSQGWGGELFF. In DNA, the CDR3 is TGCGCCAGCAGCCAAGGCTGGGGGGGGGAGCTGTTTTTT.

The V gene is TRBV19, the J gene TRBJ2-1; D unclear. Germline V gene data show CDR1 as LNHDA and CDR2 as SQIVND (reference sequence). The CDR3 is 13 amino acids. Deletions cut 0 bases from V and 8 bases from J, with 8 bases between. CDR3 loop: CASSIEFPYEQFF. CDR3 nucleotide sequence: TGTGCCAGTAGTATAGAGTTTCCCTATGAGCAGTTCTTC.

The chain links TRBV6-4 to TRBJ1-5; a weak D match, TRBD1 (6 bases). The ends were cut back, 2 bases at V and 4 bases at J, with 15 bases in the middle. Per germline, CDR1 MRHNA and CDR2 SNTAGT. The CDR3 covers 16 residues. The CDR3 reads CASSDLVGTRNQPQHF. DNA for the CDR3: TGTGCCAGCAGTGACCTAGTCGGGACACGGAATCAGCCCCAGCATTTT.

In this sample, this clone turned up once. The chain couples TRBV7-9 to TRBJ2-1, with 8 bases matching TRBD2. Germline assignment: CDR1 SEHNR and CDR2 FQNEAQ (reference sequence). This CDR3 comprises 14 residues. With V trimmed by 5 bases and J by 4 bases, 4 bases remained unmatched. The CDR3 DNA sequence: TGTGCCAGCAGCGTTGTAGCGGGGTACAATGAGCAGTTCTTC. Translating gives CASSVVAGYNEQFF.

The V gene is TRBV7-2, the J gene TRBJ2-2; 8 nucleotides line up with TRBD2. The CDR3 extends over 12 amino acids. Germline-derived CDR1 and CDR2 are SGHTA and FQGNSA. V lost 5 bases, J lost 9 bases, and 2 bases stayed unmatched. The CDR3 sequence is CASSAGGRELFF. CDR3 coding DNA: TGTGCCAGCAGCGCGGGAGGTAGGGAGCTGTTTTTT.

This rearrangement joins TRBV5-1 to TRBJ2-7; tentative D call: TRBD2 (5 bases). The germline V gene has CDR1 SGHRS and CDR2 YFSETQ. Trimming took 3 bases from V and 2 from J, leaving 18 bases between them. The CDR3 loop spans 16 amino acids. This chain's CDR3 is CASSSAPASRAYEQYF. CDR3 sequence (DNA): TGCGCCAGCAGCTCGGCCCCCGCTAGCCGGGCCTACGAGCAGTACTTC.

This chain joins TRBV11-2 and TRBJ2-7; TRBD2 matches 8 bases. This CDR3 comprises 14 residues. CDR1 is SGHAT and CDR2 is FQNNGV in the germline V gene. J gave up 6 bases and V 5 bases, and 9 bases lay outside the gene matches. The CDR3 reads CASSPGTRSAEQYF. CDR3 sequence (DNA): TGTGCCAGCAGCCCCGGGACTAGAAGTGCCGAGCAGTACTTC.

This rearrangement joins TRBV6-5 to TRBJ1-1, with D perhaps matching TRBD1 (5 bases). The CDR3 totals 14 residues. The germline V gene encodes CDR1 MNHEY and CDR2 SVGAGI. The germline V and J ends were trimmed by 2 bases and 6 bases, with 13 bases remaining between them. The CDR3 loop reads CASSYRDPAAEAFF. DNA for the CDR3: TGTGCCAGCAGTTACCGGGACCCGGCCGCTGAAGCTTTCTTT.

The chain has TRBV12-5 and TRBJ2-7; 8 nucleotides match TRBD1. CDR3 length: 19 residues. J was trimmed by 0 bases and V by 0 bases; bases with no gene match: 13. Germline lookup yields CDR1 LGHNT and CDR2 FRNRAP. The CDR3 nucleotides read TGTGCTAGTGGTTTGGTACGAAAGGACAGGGCTCGTAGCTCCTACGAGCAGTACTTC. It codes for CASGLVRKDRARSSYEQYF.

This chain connects TRBV7-9 to TRBJ2-1, with D unclear. Trimming shortened V by 5 bases and J by 0 bases, and 14 bases separated the two germline ends. CDR1 is SEHNR and CDR2 is FQNEAQ in the germline V gene (reference sequence). The CDR3 is made up of 16 amino acids. CDR3 sequence: CASSPQVGSSYNEQFF. The CDR3 DNA sequence: TGTGCCAGCAGCCCCCAAGTGGGAAGCTCCTACAATGAGCAGTTCTTC.

This clone showed up just once. The V and J genes are TRBV10-2 and TRBJ2-5, with D possibly being TRBD2 (6 bases). Deletions cut 6 bases from V and 4 bases from J, with 15 bases between. The CDR3 runs to 14 residues. In germline, CDR1 is WSHSY, CDR2 SAAADI. The DNA of the CDR3 is TGCGCCAGCAGGGACTTGACTAGTCGAGAGACCCAGTACTTC. Protein product: CASRDLTSRETQYF.

The CDR3 reads CASSWGTDQPQHF. CDR3 sequence (DNA): TGTGCCAGCAGCTGGGGGACAGATCAGCCCCAGCATTTT. The V and J genes are TRBV13 and TRBJ1-5; 7 bases align to TRBD1. The length of the CDR3 is 13 residues. The V segment lost 4 bases and the J segment 5 bases; nucleotides outside the gene matches: 2. Germline values: CDR1 PRHDT, CDR2 FYEKMQ (reference sequence).

To note about this clone: Other DNA sequences in this sample translate to the same CDR3. The chain carries TRBV9 and TRBJ2-7; 11 nucleotides align to TRBD2. CDR1 is SGDLS and CDR2 is YYNGEE in the germline V gene. The length of the CDR3 is 15 residues. The J segment lost 1 base and the V segment lost 3 bases, leaving 3 bases of the junction unmatched. The CDR3 protein is CASSEGLADSYEQYF. In nucleotides, the CDR3 is TGTGCCAGCAGCGAGGGACTAGCGGATTCCTACGAGCAGTACTTC.

The gene calls are TRBV5-1 and TRBJ1-2, with D unclear. V lost 4 bases and J 14 bases, leaving 15 bases between the germline ends. The CDR3 is 11 amino acids. Per germline, CDR1 SGHRS and CDR2 YFSETQ. The CDR3 spells CASSDGPLCTF. In nucleotides, the CDR3 is TGCGCCAGCAGCGATGGTCCACTGTGTACCTTC.

J is TRBJ2-5 and V is TRBV29-1, with a weak D call TRBD2 (6 bases). V dropped 7 bases and J dropped 3 bases, with 18 bases sitting between them. There are 14 residues in the CDR3. Germline V lookup: CDR1 SQVTM, CDR2 ANQGSEA. CDR3 sequence reads: CSATNPGGKETQYF. The CDR3 nucleotides are TGCAGCGCGACTAACCCCGGGGGAAAAGAGACCCAGTACTTC.